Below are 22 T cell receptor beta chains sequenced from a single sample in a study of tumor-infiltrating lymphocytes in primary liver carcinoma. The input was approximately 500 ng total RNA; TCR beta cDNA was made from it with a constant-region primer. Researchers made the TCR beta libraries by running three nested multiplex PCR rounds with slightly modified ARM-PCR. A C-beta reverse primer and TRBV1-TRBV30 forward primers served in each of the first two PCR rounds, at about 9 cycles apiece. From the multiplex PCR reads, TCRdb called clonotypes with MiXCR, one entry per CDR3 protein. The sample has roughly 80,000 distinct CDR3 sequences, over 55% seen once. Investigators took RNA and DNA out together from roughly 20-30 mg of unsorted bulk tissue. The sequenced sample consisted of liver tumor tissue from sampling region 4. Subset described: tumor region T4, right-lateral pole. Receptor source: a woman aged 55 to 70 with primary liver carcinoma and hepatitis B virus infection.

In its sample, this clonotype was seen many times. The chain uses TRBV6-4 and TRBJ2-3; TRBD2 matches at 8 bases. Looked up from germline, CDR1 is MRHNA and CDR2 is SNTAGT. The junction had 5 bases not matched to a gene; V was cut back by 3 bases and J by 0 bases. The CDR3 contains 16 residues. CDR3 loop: CASSESSGSSTDTQYF. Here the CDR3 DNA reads TGTGCCAGCAGTGAGTCTAGCGGGTCTAGCACAGATACGCAGTATTTT.

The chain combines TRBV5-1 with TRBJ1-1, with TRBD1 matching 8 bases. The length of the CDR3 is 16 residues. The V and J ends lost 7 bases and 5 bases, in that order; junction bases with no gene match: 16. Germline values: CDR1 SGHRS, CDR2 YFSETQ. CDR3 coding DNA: TGCGCCAGCTTCTGGAAGGGCAGGGGGCAAGGAACTGAAGCTTTCTTT. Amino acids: CASFWKGRGQGTEAFF.

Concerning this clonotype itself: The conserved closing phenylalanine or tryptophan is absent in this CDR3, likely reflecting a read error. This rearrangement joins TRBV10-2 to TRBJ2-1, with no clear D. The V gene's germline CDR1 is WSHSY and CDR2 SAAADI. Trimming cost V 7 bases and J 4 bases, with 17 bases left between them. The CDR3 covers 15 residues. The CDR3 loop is CASTETPGSYNEQFS. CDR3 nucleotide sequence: TGCGCCAGCACCGAAACTCCGGGCTCTTACAATGAGCAGTTCTCC.

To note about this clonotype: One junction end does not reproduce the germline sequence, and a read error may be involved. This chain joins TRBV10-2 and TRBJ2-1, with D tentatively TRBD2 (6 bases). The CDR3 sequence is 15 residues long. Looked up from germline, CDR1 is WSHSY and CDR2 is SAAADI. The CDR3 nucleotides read TGCGCTAGCAGTAGACTGGGAGGTTACGCCAATGAGCAGTTCTTC. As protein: CASSRLGGYANEQFF.

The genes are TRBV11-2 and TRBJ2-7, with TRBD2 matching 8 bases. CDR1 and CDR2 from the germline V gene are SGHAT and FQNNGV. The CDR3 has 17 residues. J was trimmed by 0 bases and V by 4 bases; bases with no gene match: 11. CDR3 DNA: TGTGCCAGCAGCTCCGACCTCCCTCGGGAGGGCTCCTACGAGCAGTACTTC. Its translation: CASSSDLPREGSYEQYF.

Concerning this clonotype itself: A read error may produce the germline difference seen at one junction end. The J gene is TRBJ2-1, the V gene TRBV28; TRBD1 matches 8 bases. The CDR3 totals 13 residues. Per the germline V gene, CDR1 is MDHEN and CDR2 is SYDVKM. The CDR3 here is CAGSGTGYSEQFF. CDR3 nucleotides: TGTGCCGGCTCCGGGACAGGTTACAGTGAGCAGTTCTTC.

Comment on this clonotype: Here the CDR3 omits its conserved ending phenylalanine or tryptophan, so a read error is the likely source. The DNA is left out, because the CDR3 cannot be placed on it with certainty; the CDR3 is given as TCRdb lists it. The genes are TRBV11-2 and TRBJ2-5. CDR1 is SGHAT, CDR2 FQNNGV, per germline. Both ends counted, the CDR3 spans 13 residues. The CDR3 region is CASNLDIGDREYI.

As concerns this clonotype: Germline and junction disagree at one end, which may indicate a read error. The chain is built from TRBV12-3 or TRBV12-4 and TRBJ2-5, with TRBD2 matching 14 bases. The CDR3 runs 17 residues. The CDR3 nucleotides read TGTGCCGGCAGAAGACTAGCGGGAGGGTCAAGAGTAGAAGACCATTACTTC. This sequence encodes CAGRRLAGGSRVEDHYF.

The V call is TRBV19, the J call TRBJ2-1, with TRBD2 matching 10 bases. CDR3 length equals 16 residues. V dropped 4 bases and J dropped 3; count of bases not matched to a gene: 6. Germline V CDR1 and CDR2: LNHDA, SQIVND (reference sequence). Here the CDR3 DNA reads TGTGCCAGTAGTAGCCCAAGGACTAGCGGCTACAATGAGCAGTTCTTC. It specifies CASSSPRTSGYNEQFF.

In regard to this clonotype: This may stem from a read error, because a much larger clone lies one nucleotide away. CDR3 nucleotide sequence: TGCGGCGTTGAAAATGACGGGAAAAACATTCAGTACTTC. Protein: CGVENDGKNIQYF. The genes are TRBV29-1 and TRBJ2-4, with D unclear. The CDR3 totals 13 residues. Germline V lookup: CDR1 SQVTM, CDR2 ANQGSEA.

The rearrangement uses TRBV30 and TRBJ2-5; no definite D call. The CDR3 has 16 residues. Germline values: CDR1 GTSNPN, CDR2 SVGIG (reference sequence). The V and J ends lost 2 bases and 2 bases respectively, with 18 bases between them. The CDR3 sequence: CAWSRLAAQHQETQYF. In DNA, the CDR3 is TGTGCCTGGAGTAGGTTGGCAGCCCAACATCAAGAGACCCAGTACTTC.

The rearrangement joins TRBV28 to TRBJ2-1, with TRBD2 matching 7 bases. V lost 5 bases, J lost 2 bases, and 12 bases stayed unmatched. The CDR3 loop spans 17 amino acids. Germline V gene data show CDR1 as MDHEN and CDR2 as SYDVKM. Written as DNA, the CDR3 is TGTGCCAGCAGTCCTAGTAAGCCTAGCGGAGCCTACAATGAGCAGTTCTTC. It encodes CASSPSKPSGAYNEQFF.

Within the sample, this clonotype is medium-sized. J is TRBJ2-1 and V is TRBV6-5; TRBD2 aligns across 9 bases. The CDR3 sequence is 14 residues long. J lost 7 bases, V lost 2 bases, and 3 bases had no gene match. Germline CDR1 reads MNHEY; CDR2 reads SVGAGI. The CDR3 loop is CASSYGREGNEQFF. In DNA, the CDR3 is TGTGCCAGCAGTTACGGGCGGGAGGGGAATGAGCAGTTCTTC.

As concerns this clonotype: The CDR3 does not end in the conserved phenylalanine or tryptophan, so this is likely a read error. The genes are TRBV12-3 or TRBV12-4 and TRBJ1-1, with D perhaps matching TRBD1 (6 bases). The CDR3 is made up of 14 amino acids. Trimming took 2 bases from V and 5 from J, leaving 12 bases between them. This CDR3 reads CASSLSQGCTEAFC. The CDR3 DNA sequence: TGTGCCAGCAGTTTATCACAGGGTTGTACTGAAGCTTTCTGT.

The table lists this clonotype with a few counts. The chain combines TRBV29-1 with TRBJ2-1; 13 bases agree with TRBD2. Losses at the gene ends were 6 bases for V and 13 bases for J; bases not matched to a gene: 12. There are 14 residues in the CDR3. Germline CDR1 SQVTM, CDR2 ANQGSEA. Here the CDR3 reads CSVSGLAGEGEQFF. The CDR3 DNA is TGCAGCGTGTCCGGACTAGCGGGAGAAGGCGAACAGTTCTTC.

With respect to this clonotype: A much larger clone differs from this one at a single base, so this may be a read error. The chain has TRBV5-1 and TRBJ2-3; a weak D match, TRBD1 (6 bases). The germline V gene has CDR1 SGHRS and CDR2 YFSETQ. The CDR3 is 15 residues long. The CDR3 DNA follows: TGCGCCAGCAGATTGGGGCGGCAGGGGACAGATACGCAGTATTTT. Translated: CASRLGRQGTDTQYF.

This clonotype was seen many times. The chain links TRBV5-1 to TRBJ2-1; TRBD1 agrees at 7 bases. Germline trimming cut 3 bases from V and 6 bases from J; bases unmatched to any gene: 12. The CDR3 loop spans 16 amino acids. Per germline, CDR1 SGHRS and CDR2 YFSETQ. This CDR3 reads CASSWSSLAGGNEQFF. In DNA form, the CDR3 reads TGCGCCAGCAGCTGGAGCTCTTTGGCAGGGGGCAATGAGCAGTTCTTC.

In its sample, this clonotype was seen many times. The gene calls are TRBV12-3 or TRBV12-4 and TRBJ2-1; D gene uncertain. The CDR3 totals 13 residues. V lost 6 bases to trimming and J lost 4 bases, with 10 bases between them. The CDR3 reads CASSSDKYNEQFF. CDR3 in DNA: TGTGCCAGCAGCTCCGACAAGTACAATGAGCAGTTCTTC.

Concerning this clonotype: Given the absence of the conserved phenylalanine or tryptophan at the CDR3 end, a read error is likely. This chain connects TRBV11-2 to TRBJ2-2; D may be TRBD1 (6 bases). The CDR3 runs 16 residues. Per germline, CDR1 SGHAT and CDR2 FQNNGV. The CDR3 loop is CASSLLGGSKTGDLFS. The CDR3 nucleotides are TGTGCCAGCAGCTTATTAGGGGGATCGAAGACCGGGGACCTGTTTTCT.

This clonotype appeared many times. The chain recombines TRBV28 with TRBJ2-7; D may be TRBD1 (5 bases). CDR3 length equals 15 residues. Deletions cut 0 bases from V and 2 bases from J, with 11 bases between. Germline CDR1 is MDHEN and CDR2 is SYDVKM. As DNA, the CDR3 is TGTGCCAGCAGTTTATGGGACAACCCGACCTACGAGCAGTACTTC. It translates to CASSLWDNPTYEQYF.

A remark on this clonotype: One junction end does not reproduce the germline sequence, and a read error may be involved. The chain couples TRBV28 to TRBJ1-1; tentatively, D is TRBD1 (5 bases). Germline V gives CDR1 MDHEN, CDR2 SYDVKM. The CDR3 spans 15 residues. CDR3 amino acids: CASSTNRIMKTEVFF. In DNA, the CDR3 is TGTGCCAGCAGTACAAACAGGATAATGAAGACTGAAGTTTTCTTT. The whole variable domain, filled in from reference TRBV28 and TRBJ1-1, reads DVKVTQSSRYLVKRTGEKVFLECVQDMDHENMFWYRQDPGLGLRLIYFSYDVKMKEKGDIPEGYSVSREKKERFSLILESASTNQTSMYLCASSTNRIMKTEVFFGQGTRLTVV.

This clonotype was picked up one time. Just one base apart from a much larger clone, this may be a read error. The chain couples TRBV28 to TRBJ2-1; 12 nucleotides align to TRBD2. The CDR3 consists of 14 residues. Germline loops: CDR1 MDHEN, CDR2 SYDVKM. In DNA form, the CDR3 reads TGTGTCAGCCAGACTAGCGGGAGCAAAATTGAGCAGTTCTTC. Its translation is CVSQTSGSKIEQFF.